This T cell receptor (beta chain) was identified in a study of T cell clones after liver transplantation. CDR1 and CDR2 (germline): WNHNN, SYGVQD (reference sequence). The CDR3 spans 17 residues. Trimming removed 0 bases from V and 7 bases from J, with 22 bases in between. Sorting of unstimulated PBMCs yielded separate CD3+CD4+ and CD3+CD8+ fractions. TCRdb's copy holds only in-frame clones and misses some; the assay was immunoSEQ multiplex PCR. The data show around 77,000 clones, 80% seen once. General study points: Low donor cell numbers restricted donor-reactive repertoire measurement in a couple of subjects.

To note about this clone: Its specificity is not known.

The starting material was CD4+ T cells from blood, obtained 12 months after liver transplant. This TCR was sampled from a human patient who received a liver transplant. Some T cells could come from the graft donor. This sequence joins TRBV10-1 and TRBJ2-7; perhaps TRBD1 as D (6 bases). CDR3 loop: CASSESNPLQWGREQYF. CDR3 DNA: TGCGCCAGCAGTGAGTCGAACCCTTTGCAGTGGGGGCGGGAGCAGTACTTC.